The 29 T cell receptor beta chains below were found in one sample sequenced in a study of blood T cell repertoires in COVID-19. Profiled with immunoSEQ multiplex PCR; TCRdb holds only in-frame clones, not every one. The data show about 180,000 clones, roughly 85% seen once. Sequences were obtained from PBMCs or T cells enriched from blood (not recorded which). All receptors come from a woman aged 18-35 years who had recovered from COVID-19.

The chain carries TRBV27 and TRBJ2-1; 11 bases match TRBD2. The CDR3 is 14 residues long. Germline V gene lookup returns CDR1 MNHEY and CDR2 SMNVEV (reference sequence). Trimming took 7 bases from V and 11 from J; bases not matched to a gene: 10. The chain's CDR3 is CASKVLAGGGKQFF. As DNA, the CDR3 is TGTGCCAGCAAGGTCCTAGCGGGGGGTGGTAAGCAGTTCTTC.

CDR3 sequence reads: CASRDRGRETQYF. In DNA form, the CDR3 reads TGTGCCAGCAGGGACAGGGGGAGAGAGACCCAGTACTTC. This chain connects TRBV5-8 to TRBJ2-5, with 10 positions matching TRBD1. Germline loops: CDR1 SGHTS, CDR2 YDEGEE. J gave up 4 bases and V 5 bases, and 2 bases lay outside the gene matches. CDR3 size: 13 residues. The full variable domain, in which reference TRBV5-8 and TRBJ2-5 provide the parts outside the CDR3, is EAGVTQSPTHLIKTRGQQATLRCSPISGHTSVYWYQQALGLGLQFLLWYDEGEERNRGNFPPRFSGRQFPNYSSELNVNALELEDSALYLCASRDRGRETQYFGPGTRLLVL.

This clone was seen only once. The chain uses TRBV6-5 and TRBJ1-1, with 8 bases identical to TRBD1. The CDR3 is 14 amino acids. Germline CDR1 MNHEY, CDR2 SVGAGI. The V gene end was trimmed by 6 bases and the J gene end by 1 base; junction bases not matched to a gene: 4. CDR3 DNA sequence: TGTGCCAGCAGGGCGGGACAGGAGAACACTGAAGCTTTCTTT. As protein: CASRAGQENTEAFF.

The V and J genes are TRBV13 and TRBJ2-7; tentatively, D is TRBD2 (6 bases). The V and J ends lost 7 bases and 0 bases respectively, with 10 bases between them. Germline V gives CDR1 PRHDT, CDR2 FYEKMQ (reference sequence). The CDR3 totals 13 residues. For the CDR3, the DNA is TGTGCCAGCAAAAACGGGGGCTCCTACGAGCAGTACTTC. Amino acid sequence: CASKNGGSYEQYF.

V is TRBV3-1 (or the pseudogene TRBV3-2) and J is TRBJ2-7; 8 nucleotides line up with TRBD1. The CDR3 has 16 amino acids. Germline assignment: CDR1 LGHDT and CDR2 YNNKEL (reference sequence). V lost 1 base to trimming and J lost 3 bases; unmatched junction nucleotides: 8. CDR3 in amino acids: CASSQGRTGNLYEQYF. CDR3 coding DNA: TGTGCCAGCAGCCAAGGGAGGACAGGGAACCTCTACGAGCAGTACTTC.

The chain joins TRBV6-9 to TRBJ1-2, with D possibly being TRBD1 (6 bases). V was cut by 3 bases and J by 8 bases, with 16 bases left in between. The CDR3 has 14 amino acids. In germline, CDR1 is MNHGY, CDR2 SVAAGI. The CDR3 sequence: CASSYPDQGTGYTF. The CDR3 nucleotides read TGTGCCAGCAGTTACCCAGACCAAGGGACAGGCTACACCTTC.

The chain couples TRBV6-5 to TRBJ1-2; D gene ambiguous. The CDR3 totals 13 residues. V was clipped by 6 bases and J by 8 bases, with 16 bases between them. CDR1 and CDR2 (germline): MNHEY, SVGAGI. CDR3: CASSHPSTEGYTF. As DNA, the CDR3 is TGTGCCAGCAGCCACCCAAGTACAGAAGGCTACACCTTC.

V and J are TRBV5-1 and TRBJ1-2, with unresolved D. CDR3 size: 15 residues. Per the germline V gene, CDR1 is SGHRS and CDR2 is YFSETQ. The V gene lost 0 bases and the J gene lost 9 bases, with 18 bases spanning the gap. CDR3 amino acids: CASSLGTDVLFSYTF. The CDR3 DNA sequence: TGCGCCAGCAGCTTGGGTACAGATGTGTTGTTTAGCTACACCTTC.

This clone appeared once. The CDR3 DNA reads as TGTGCCAGCAGTTCAGTGGCAGGGGAGACTAATGAAAAACTGTTTTTT. Translated, it gives CASSSVAGETNEKLFF. The chain recombines TRBV28 with TRBJ1-4; D is possibly TRBD1 (6 bases). From germline, CDR1 is MDHEN and CDR2 SYDVKM. Deletions cut 4 bases from V and 2 bases from J, with 14 bases between. The CDR3 runs 16 residues. The whole variable domain, filled in from reference TRBV28 and TRBJ1-4, reads DVKVTQSSRYLVKRTGEKVFLECVQDMDHENMFWYRQDPGLGLRLIYFSYDVKMKEKGDIPEGYSVSREKKERFSLILESASTNQTSMYLCASSSVAGETNEKLFFGSGTQLSVL.

The rearrangement links TRBV15 to TRBJ1-2; 7 bases are shared with TRBD1. Germline values: CDR1 LNHNV, CDR2 YYDKDF (reference sequence). The CDR3 covers 16 residues. V was pared by 0 bases and J by 4 bases, with 8 bases of the junction left unmatched. CDR3 loop: CATSRDLNRDSYGYTF. CDR3 coding DNA: TGTGCCACCAGCAGAGACCTTAACCGGGACAGCTATGGCTACACCTTC.

DNA for the CDR3: TGTGCCAGCAGCGTAGGGGCGGGGGGGGACTCCTACGAGCAGTACTTC. Translating gives CASSVGAGGDSYEQYF. The J gene is TRBJ2-7, the V gene TRBV9; TRBD2 matches 9 bases. This CDR3 comprises 16 residues. The ends lost 0 bases at V and 0 bases at J; junction bases unmatched: 4. CDR1 is SGDLS, CDR2 YYNGEE, per germline.

V is TRBV7-6 and J is TRBJ2-2; 9 bases are shared with TRBD2. Germline CDR1 SGHVS, CDR2 FNYEAQ. The CDR3 length is 16 residues. The V gene end was trimmed by 1 base and the J gene end by 6 bases; junction bases not matched to a gene: 6. CDR3 bases: TGTGCCAGCAGCTTAGGGGTCCTAGCGGGGTCCGGGGAGCTGTTTTTT. Translating it yields CASSLGVLAGSGELFF.

The CDR3 protein is CASSLGGNEAFF. DNA of the CDR3: TGTGCCAGCAGCTTAGGAGGGAATGAAGCTTTCTTT. The chain joins TRBV11-2 to TRBJ1-1; D not certain. Germline-derived CDR1 and CDR2 are SGHAT and FQNNGV. The CDR3 is made up of 12 amino acids. Trimming took 1 base from V and 7 from J, leaving 7 bases between them.

The rearrangement uses TRBV10-3 and TRBJ2-1, with TRBD2 as a possible D gene (6 bases). The germline V gene has CDR1 ENHRY and CDR2 SYGVKD. Between the trimmed V and J ends, which lost 9 bases and 6 bases, there was a span of 6 bases. The CDR3 has 10 residues. The CDR3 reads CAMGGNEQFF. CDR3 sequence (DNA): TGTGCCATGGGGGGCAATGAGCAGTTCTTC.

This chain joins TRBV10-3 and TRBJ2-5; 7 bases agree with TRBD2. The V gene end was trimmed by 4 bases and the J gene end by 5 bases; junction bases not matched to a gene: 4. There are 13 residues in the CDR3. From germline, CDR1 is ENHRY and CDR2 SYGVKD. For the CDR3, the DNA is TGTGCCATCAGTGGGGGAGGGAGCGAGACCCAGTACTTC. This sequence encodes CAISGGGSETQYF.

The chain's CDR3 is CASSLARWDRVVSEKLFF. The DNA of the CDR3 is TGTGCCAGCAGCTTAGCGCGTTGGGACAGGGTGGTTTCGGAAAAACTGTTTTTT. V and J are TRBV7-2 and TRBJ1-4; 9 bases align to TRBD1. J lost 8 bases, V lost 0 bases, and 13 bases had no gene match. There are 18 residues in the CDR3. Germline loops: CDR1 SGHTA, CDR2 FQGNSA.

V and J are TRBV3-1 (or the pseudogene TRBV3-2) and TRBJ2-7; 8 bases fit TRBD2. The CDR3 is 18 residues long. V lost 3 bases to trimming and J lost 1 base; unmatched junction nucleotides: 14. Germline CDR1 reads LGHDT; CDR2 reads YNNKEL (reference sequence). CDR3: CASSQVGALAGGSYEQYF. Here the CDR3 DNA reads TGTGCCAGCAGCCAGGTGGGGGCGTTGGCGGGAGGATCCTACGAGCAGTACTTC.

This clone occurred a few times. The gene calls are TRBV2 and TRBJ1-2; TRBD1 matches 9 bases. This CDR3 has 15 residues. V dropped 3 bases and J dropped 6; count of bases not matched to a gene: 8. The V gene's germline CDR1 is SNHLY and CDR2 FYNNEI. CDR3 residues: CASSDAPGTGNGYTF. The CDR3 DNA follows: TGTGCCAGCAGTGACGCCCCCGGGACAGGGAATGGCTACACCTTC.

This sequence joins TRBV9 and TRBJ1-3; tentatively, D is TRBD1 (6 bases). Germline assignment: CDR1 SGDLS and CDR2 YYNGEE. With 6 bases removed from V and 4 bases from J, the gap between germline ends came to 17 bases. The CDR3 runs to 15 residues. CDR3 sequence reads: CASTKGGVLGNTIYF. CDR3 DNA sequence: TGTGCCAGCACCAAGGGGGGGGTATTGGGAAACACCATATATTTT.

The CDR3 nucleotides read TGTGCCAGCAGCTTAGAGCGGGAGATTAGGAATACGCAGTATTTT. It yields the protein CASSLEREIRNTQYF. This rearrangement joins TRBV7-6 to TRBJ2-3; 8 bases align to TRBD2. CDR3 size: 15 residues. From germline, CDR1 is SGHVS and CDR2 FNYEAQ. The J segment lost 7 bases and the V segment lost 1 base, leaving 7 bases of the junction unmatched.

A few counts support this clone. The chain employs TRBV28 and TRBJ1-2, with D perhaps TRBD1 (6 bases). The CDR3 spans 15 residues. Per the germline V gene, CDR1 is MDHEN and CDR2 is SYDVKM. Trimming pared 3 bases from V and 4 bases from J, leaving 15 bases between. The CDR3 is CASSLLVGGGYGYTF. CDR3 sequence (DNA): TGTGCCAGCAGTTTGTTGGTAGGGGGTGGCTATGGCTACACCTTC.

This chain uses TRBV4-1 with TRBJ2-7, with D perhaps matching TRBD1 (5 bases). The CDR3 loop spans 14 amino acids. Germline values: CDR1 MGHRA, CDR2 YSYEKL. The V end was cut by 0 bases, the J end by 3 bases, with 9 bases between. CDR3 amino acids: CASSQDSGYYEQYF. The CDR3, as DNA: TGCGCCAGCAGCCAAGACTCAGGGTACTACGAGCAGTACTTC.

The V gene is TRBV2, the J gene TRBJ2-2, with 8 bases matching TRBD1. The CDR3 has 13 amino acids. V shed 6 bases, J shed 4 bases, and the junction held 1 base outside the gene matches. Per the germline V gene, CDR1 is SNHLY and CDR2 is FYNNEI. DNA of the CDR3: TGTGCCAGCAGCGACAGGGGCACCGGGGAGCTGTTTTTT. Translating it yields CASSDRGTGELFF.

This rearrangement joins TRBV4-3 to TRBJ2-2, with TRBD2 matching over 10 bases. V was pared by 0 bases and J by 3 bases, with 10 bases of the junction left unmatched. This CDR3 is built from 19 residues. The germline V gene has CDR1 LGHNA and CDR2 YSLEER. The CDR3 coding sequence is TGCGCCAGCAGCCAAGATCTGCTAGCGGGGGCCTCGCACACCGGGGAGCTGTTTTTT. Its translation: CASSQDLLAGASHTGELFF.

The gene calls are TRBV12-3 or TRBV12-4 and TRBJ1-6; D is ambiguous. The V end lost 6 bases, the J end lost 12 bases, and 12 bases lay between the germline ends. The CDR3 extends over 12 amino acids. CDR3 bases: TGTGCCAGCAGATCACTTTCGGTACCCCTCCACTTT. It yields the protein CASRSLSVPLHF.

The chain combines TRBV10-3 with TRBJ2-7; 11 bases line up with TRBD2. Trimming took 6 bases from V and 0 from J; bases not matched to a gene: 4. Germline V lookup: CDR1 ENHRY, CDR2 SYGVKD. The CDR3 has 15 amino acids. In DNA, the CDR3 is TGTGCCATCAGCGGGACTAGCGGAAGCTCCTACGAGCAGTACTTC. Protein: CAISGTSGSSYEQYF.

This chain uses TRBV5-6 with TRBJ2-7, with 12 bases that match TRBD2. This CDR3 comprises 14 residues. Trimming removed 7 bases from V and 3 bases from J; junction bases left unmatched: 5. The germline V gene encodes CDR1 SGHDT and CDR2 YYEEEE. Written as DNA, the CDR3 is TGTGCCAGCGCCCTGACTAGCGGGAGCTACGAGCAGTACTTC. Translated: CASALTSGSYEQYF.

This clone occurred a few times. The gene calls are TRBV6-2 or TRBV6-3 and TRBJ2-2; the match to TRBD2 covers 9 bases. The germline gives CDR1 MNHEY, CDR2 SVGEGT. The V segment lost 5 bases and the J segment 7 bases; nucleotides outside the gene matches: 20. The CDR3 totals 19 residues. The chain's CDR3 is CASSQQGTSGGLVIGELFF. CDR3 coding DNA: TGTGCCAGCAGTCAACAGGGAACGAGCGGGGGGCTCGTCATCGGGGAGCTGTTTTTT.

The gene calls are TRBV20-1 and TRBJ1-2; D is unclear. CDR3 length: 10 residues. The germline V and J ends were trimmed by 3 bases and 7 bases, with 6 bases remaining between them. The germline V gene encodes CDR1 DFQATT and CDR2 SNEGSKA (reference sequence). Written as DNA, the CDR3 is TGCAGTGCTAGGGCAGTTGGCTACACCTTC. This sequence encodes CSARAVGYTF.